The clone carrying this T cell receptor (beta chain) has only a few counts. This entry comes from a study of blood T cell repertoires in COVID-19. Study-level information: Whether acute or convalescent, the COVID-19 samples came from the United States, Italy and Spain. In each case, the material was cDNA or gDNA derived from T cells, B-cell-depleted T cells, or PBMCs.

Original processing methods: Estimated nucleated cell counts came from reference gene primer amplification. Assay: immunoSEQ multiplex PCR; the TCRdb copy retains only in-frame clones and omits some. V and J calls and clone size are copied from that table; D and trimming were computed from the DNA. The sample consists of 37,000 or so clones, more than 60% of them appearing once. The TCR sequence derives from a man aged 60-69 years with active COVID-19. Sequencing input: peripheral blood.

The CDR3 loop is CASSQDLVGATEAFF. For the CDR3, the DNA is TGTGCCAGCAGCCAAGACTTAGTGGGTGCCACTGAAGCTTTCTTT. J is TRBJ1-1 and V is TRBV7-2; D not resolved. Germline assignment: CDR1 SGHTA and CDR2 FQGNSA. The V end was cut by 5 bases, the J end by 4 bases, with 17 bases between. The CDR3 runs 15 residues.